This T cell receptor (beta chain) was profiled in a study of blood T cell repertoires in COVID-19. About the study: The study drew acute and convalescent COVID-19 samples from the United States, Italy and Spain. T cells, B-cell-depleted T cells, or PBMCs supplied cDNA or gDNA.

Authors' analysis steps: Scientists estimated how many nucleated cells there were by amplifying reference gene primers. This table comes from immunoSEQ multiplex PCR, and its TCRdb copy is limited to in-frame clones, with some not included. That table gives V, J and clone size, and the DNA gave D and trimming. This table holds hundreds of thousands of clones, 65% to 90% found once. Germline lookup yields CDR1 LNHNV and CDR2 YYDKDF (reference sequence). The CDR3 runs 14 residues. V was pared by 3 bases and J by 9 bases, with 15 bases between. The sequenced sample was peripheral blood. The origin of this receptor is a man aged 50 to 60 with active or convalescent COVID-19. The chain uses TRBV15 and TRBJ2-1; perhaps TRBD1 as D (7 bases). The CDR3 here is CATSRAGGYAEQFF. CDR3 DNA: TGTGCCACCAGCAGGGCAGGGGGGTACGCTGAGCAGTTCTTC.